These T cell receptor beta chains were read from a single sample in a study of technical replicates of blood from a few donors. Sequencing used immunoSEQ multiplex PCR; TCRdb keeps in-frame clones, though not all of them. The data contain approximately 88,000 clones, 94% of them singletons. The sample was T cells isolated from PBMCs. These receptors were obtained from a human donor in good health. CDR3s include the opening cysteine and the closing phenylalanine or tryptophan. A D gene is named only where the DNA matches it firmly. Expanded clones are given a class, and other clones once, few, many or no size at all.

j_gene,abundance,d_gene,v_gene,CDR3aa,CDR3nt
TRBJ2-1,NA,TRBD1,TRBV7-2,CASSLDRGVNYEQFF,TGTGCCAGCAGCTTGGACAGGGGGGTCAATTATGAGCAGTTCTTC
TRBJ2-3,NA,TRBD2,TRBV27,CASSLAPIAGGGETDTQYF,TGTGCCAGCAGTTTGGCCCCGATAGCGGGAGGAGGTGAAACAGATACGCAGTATTTT
TRBJ1-1,NA,NA,TRBV29-1,CSVDPPGGNTEAFF,TGCAGCGTTGACCCTCCGGGGGGCAACACTGAAGCTTTCTTT
TRBJ2-2,NA,NA,TRBV5-1,CASSSSGTNTGELFF,TGCGCCAGCAGCTCCTCCGGGACAAACACCGGGGAGCTGTTTTTT
TRBJ1-1,NA,TRBD1,TRBV28,CASSSLGTETFF,TGTGCCAGCAGTTCCCTTGGGACAGAGACTTTCTTT
TRBJ2-7,once,NA,TRBV6-1,CASSEGGLYEQYF,TGTGCCAGCAGTGAAGGGGGGCTATACGAGCAGTACTTC
TRBJ2-7,NA,NA,TRBV7-9,CASNQGGDRTPYEQYF,TGTGCCAGCAACCAGGGGGGGGACAGGACACCCTACGAGCAGTACTTC
TRBJ1-5,NA,NA,TRBV27,CASSLVGAAQPQHF,TGTGCCAGCAGTTTGGTCGGAGCCGCTCAGCCCCAGCATTTT
TRBJ1-1,few,NA,TRBV25-1,CASSSLEGNTEAFF,TGTGCCAGCAGTTCCCTAGAGGGGAACACTGAAGCTTTCTTT
TRBJ2-5,NA,NA,TRBV7-8,CASSLVAQETQYF,TGTGCCAGCAGCCTGGTGGCCCAAGAGACCCAGTACTTC
TRBJ2-2,NA,TRBD2,TRBV4-1,CASSQGGLAVTGELFF,TGCGCCAGCAGCCAAGGAGGACTAGCGGTGACCGGGGAGCTGTTTTTT
TRBJ1-1,NA,NA,TRBV6-5,CASRWRGEAFF,TGTGCCAGCAGATGGAGGGGTGAAGCTTTCTTT
TRBJ2-7,NA,NA,TRBV4-1,CASSPKDSLTYEQYF,TGCGCCAGCAGCCCTAAGGACAGTCTTACCTACGAGCAGTACTTC
TRBJ2-7,once,TRBD1,TRBV6-5,CASSYSPGGLTNEQYF,TGTGCCAGCAGTTACTCTCCAGGGGGCCTAACAAACGAGCAGTACTTC
TRBJ2-3,NA,TRBD2,TRBV7-9,CASSSLAGNTDTQYF,TGTGCCAGCAGTTCACTAGCGGGGAACACAGATACGCAGTATTTT
TRBJ2-7,NA,TRBD1,TRBV28,CASSYPRTGYEQYF,TGTGCCAGCAGTTACCCCCGGACAGGCTACGAGCAGTACTTC
TRBJ2-7,NA,TRBD2,TRBV13,CASSLGGWGLAGGRPYEQYF,TGTGCCAGCAGCTTAGGGGGGTGGGGACTAGCGGGGGGCAGACCCTACGAGCAGTACTTC
TRBJ1-2,NA,TRBD1,TRBV25-1,CASSEPGQGRLGGYTF,TGTGCCAGCAGTGAACCCGGACAGGGGAGATTGGGTGGCTACACCTTC
TRBJ2-7,NA,TRBD1,TRBV15,CATRGQGAYEQYF,TGTGCCACCAGGGGACAGGGGGCCTACGAGCAGTACTTC
TRBJ2-1,NA,TRBD2,TRBV11-2,CASSLRGGTILMDEQFF,TGTGCCAGCAGCTTACGGGGGGGGACGATTCTGATGGATGAGCAGTTCTTC
TRBJ1-6,NA,NA,TRBV5-6,CASSLKLDYNSPLHF,TGTGCCAGCAGCTTGAAGCTCGACTATAATTCACCCCTCCACTTT
TRBJ2-2,NA,TRBD2,TRBV28,CASSLGLAGVNTGELFF,TGTGCCAGCAGCCTCGGACTAGCGGGAGTTAACACCGGGGAGCTGTTTTTT
TRBJ2-2,NA,TRBD1,TRBV2,CASSKSGTGGPGELFF,TGTGCCAGCAGTAAGTCCGGGACAGGGGGTCCCGGGGAGCTGTTTTTT
TRBJ2-7,NA,TRBD2,TRBV7-8,CASSSGLAGQYEQYF,TGTGCCAGCAGCTCGGGACTAGCGGGACAGTACGAGCAGTACTTC
TRBJ2-1,NA,TRBD2,TRBV11-2,CASSLGTSGNEQFF,TGTGCCAGCAGCTTGGGGACTAGCGGCAATGAGCAGTTCTTC
TRBJ2-7,NA,TRBD1,TRBV27,CASSKTTGTGVREQYF,TGTGCCAGCAGTAAGACCACCGGGACAGGGGTTCGCGAGCAGTACTTC
TRBJ1-3,NA,NA,TRBV7-9,CASSPGRAVGGDSGNTIYF,TGTGCCAGCAGCCCAGGCCGAGCGGTTGGAGGCGACTCTGGAAACACCATATATTTT
TRBJ2-3,NA,TRBD2,TRBV11-3,CASSPPSGADTQYF,TGTGCCAGCAGCCCCCCAAGCGGGGCGGATACGCAGTATTTT